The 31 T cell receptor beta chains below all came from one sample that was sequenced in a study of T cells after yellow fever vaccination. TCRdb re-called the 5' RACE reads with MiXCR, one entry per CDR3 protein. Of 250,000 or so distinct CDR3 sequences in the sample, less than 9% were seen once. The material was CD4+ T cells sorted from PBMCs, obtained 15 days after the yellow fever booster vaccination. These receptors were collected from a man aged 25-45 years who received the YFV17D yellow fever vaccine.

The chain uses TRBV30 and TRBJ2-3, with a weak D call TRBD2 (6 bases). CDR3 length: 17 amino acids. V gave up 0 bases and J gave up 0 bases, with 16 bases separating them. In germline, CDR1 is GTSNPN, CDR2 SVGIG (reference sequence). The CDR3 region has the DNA TGTGCCTGGAGTGTACCCTCTCTAGCGCGTAGCACAGATACGCAGTATTTT. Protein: CAWSVPSLARSTDTQYF. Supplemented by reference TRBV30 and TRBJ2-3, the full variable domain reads SQTIHQWPATLVQPVGSPLSLECTVEGTSNPNLYWYRQAAGRGLQLLFYSVGIGQISSEVPQNLSASRPQDRQFILSSKKLLLSDSGFYLCAWSVPSLARSTDTQYFGPGTRLTVL.

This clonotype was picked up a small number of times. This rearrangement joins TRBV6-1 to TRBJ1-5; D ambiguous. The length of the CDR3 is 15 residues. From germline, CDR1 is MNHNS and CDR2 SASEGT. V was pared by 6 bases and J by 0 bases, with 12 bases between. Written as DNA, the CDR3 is TGTGCCAGCAGGCGGACGGATAATAGCAATCAGCCCCAGCATTTT. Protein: CASRRTDNSNQPQHF.

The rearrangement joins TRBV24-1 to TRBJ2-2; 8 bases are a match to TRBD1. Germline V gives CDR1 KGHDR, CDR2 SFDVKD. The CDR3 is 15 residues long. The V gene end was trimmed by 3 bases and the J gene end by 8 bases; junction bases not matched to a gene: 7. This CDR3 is CATSDATGVQGELFF. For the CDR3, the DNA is TGTGCCACCAGTGATGCGACAGGGGTTCAGGGGGAGCTGTTTTTT.

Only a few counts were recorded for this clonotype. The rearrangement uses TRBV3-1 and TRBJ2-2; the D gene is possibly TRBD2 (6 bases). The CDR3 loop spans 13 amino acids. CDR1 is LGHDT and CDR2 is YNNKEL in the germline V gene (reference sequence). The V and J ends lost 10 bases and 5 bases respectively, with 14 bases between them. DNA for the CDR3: TGTGCCACCCGCCTAGCGCCAACCGGGGAGCTGTTTTTT. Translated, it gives CATRLAPTGELFF.

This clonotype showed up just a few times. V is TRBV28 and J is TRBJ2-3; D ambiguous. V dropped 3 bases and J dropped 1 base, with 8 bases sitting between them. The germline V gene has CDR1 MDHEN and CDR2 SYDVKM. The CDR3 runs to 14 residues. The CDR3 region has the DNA TGTGCCAGCAGTTTGTGGTCGGGCACAGATACGCAGTATTTT. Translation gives CASSLWSGTDTQYF.

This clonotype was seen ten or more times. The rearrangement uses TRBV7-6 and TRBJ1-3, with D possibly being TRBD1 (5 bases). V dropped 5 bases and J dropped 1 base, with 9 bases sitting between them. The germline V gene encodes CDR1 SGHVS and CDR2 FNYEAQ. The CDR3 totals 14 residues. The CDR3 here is CASSKGLSGNTIYF. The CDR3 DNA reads TGTGCCAGCAGCAAGGGACTGTCTGGAAACACCATATATTTT. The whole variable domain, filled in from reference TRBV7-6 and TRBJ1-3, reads GAGVSQSPRYKVTKRGQDVALRCDPISGHVSLYWYRQALGQGPEFLTYFNYEAQQDKSGLPNDRFSAERPEGSISTLTIQRTEQRDSAMYRCASSKGLSGNTIYFGEGSWLTVV.

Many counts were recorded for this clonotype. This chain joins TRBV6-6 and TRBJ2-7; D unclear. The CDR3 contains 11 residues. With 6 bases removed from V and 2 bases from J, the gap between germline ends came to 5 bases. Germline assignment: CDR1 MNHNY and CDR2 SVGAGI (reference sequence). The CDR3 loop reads CASRSTYEQYF. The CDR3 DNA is TGTGCCAGCAGGTCCACCTACGAGCAGTACTTC.

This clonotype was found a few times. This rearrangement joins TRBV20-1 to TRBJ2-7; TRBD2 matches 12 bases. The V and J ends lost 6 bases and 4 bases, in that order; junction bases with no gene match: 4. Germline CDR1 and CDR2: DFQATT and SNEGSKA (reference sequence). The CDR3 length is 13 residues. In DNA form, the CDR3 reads TGCAGTGCCCGGACTAGCGGGACGTACGAGCAGTACTTC. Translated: CSARTSGTYEQYF.

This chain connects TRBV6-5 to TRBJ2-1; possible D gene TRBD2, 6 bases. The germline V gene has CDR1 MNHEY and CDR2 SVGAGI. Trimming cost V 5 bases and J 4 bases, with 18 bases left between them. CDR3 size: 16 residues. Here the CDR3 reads CASSTSGPRGYNEQFF. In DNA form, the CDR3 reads TGTGCCAGCAGTACCTCGGGACCTCGGGGGTACAATGAGCAGTTCTTC.

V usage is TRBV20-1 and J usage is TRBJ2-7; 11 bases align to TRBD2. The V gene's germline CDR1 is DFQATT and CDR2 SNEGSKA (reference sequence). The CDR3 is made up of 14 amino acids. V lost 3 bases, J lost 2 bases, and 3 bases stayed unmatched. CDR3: CSARGLAAPYEQYF. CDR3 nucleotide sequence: TGCAGTGCTAGGGGACTAGCGGCACCCTACGAGCAGTACTTC.

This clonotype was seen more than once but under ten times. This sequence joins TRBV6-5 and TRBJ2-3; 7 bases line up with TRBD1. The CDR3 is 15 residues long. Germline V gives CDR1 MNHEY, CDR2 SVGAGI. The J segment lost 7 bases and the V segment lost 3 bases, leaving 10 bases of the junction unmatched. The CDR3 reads CASSYPGVGGHTQYF. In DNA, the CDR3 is TGTGCCAGCAGTTATCCAGGAGTAGGGGGCCATACGCAGTATTTT.

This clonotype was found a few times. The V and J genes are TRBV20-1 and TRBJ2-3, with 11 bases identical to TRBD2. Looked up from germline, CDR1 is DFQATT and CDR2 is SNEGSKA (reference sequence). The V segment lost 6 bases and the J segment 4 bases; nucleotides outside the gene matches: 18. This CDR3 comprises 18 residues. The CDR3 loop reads CSARDRDFSGRAADTQYF. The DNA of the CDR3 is TGCAGTGCCAGGGACAGGGATTTTAGCGGGAGGGCGGCAGATACGCAGTATTTT.

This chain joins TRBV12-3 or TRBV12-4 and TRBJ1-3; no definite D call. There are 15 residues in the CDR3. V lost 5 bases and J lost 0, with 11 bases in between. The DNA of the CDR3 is TGTGCCAGCAGTCCCGGACTGAACTCTGGAAACACCATATATTTT. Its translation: CASSPGLNSGNTIYF.

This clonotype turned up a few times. The CDR3 DNA reads as TGCGCCAGCAGCTTCGGCCCGCGATACGAGCAGTACTTC. Amino acid sequence: CASSFGPRYEQYF. The chain joins TRBV5-1 to TRBJ2-7; D is uncertain. The germline V gene has CDR1 SGHRS and CDR2 YFSETQ. This CDR3 is 13 amino acids long. The V and J ends lost 2 bases and 4 bases respectively, with 10 bases between them.

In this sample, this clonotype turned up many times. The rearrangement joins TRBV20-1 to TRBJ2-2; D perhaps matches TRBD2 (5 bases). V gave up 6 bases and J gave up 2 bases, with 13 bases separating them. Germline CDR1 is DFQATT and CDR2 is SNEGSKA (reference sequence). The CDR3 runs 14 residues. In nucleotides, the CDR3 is TGCAGTGCCGCACAAGCTAGCAACACCGGGGAGCTGTTTTTT. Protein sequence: CSAAQASNTGELFF.

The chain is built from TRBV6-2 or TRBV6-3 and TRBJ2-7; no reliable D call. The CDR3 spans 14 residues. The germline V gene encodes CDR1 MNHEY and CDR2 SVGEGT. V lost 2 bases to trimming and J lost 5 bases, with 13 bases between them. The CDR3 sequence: CASSYEGRRDEQYF. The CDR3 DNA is TGTGCCAGCAGTTACGAAGGGCGTAGGGACGAGCAGTACTTC.

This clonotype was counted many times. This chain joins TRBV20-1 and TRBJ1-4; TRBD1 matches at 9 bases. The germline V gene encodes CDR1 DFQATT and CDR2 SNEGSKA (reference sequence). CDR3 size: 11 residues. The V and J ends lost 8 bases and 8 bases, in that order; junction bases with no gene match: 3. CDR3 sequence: CSWDRDEKLFF. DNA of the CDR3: TGCAGTTGGGACAGGGACGAAAAACTGTTTTTT.

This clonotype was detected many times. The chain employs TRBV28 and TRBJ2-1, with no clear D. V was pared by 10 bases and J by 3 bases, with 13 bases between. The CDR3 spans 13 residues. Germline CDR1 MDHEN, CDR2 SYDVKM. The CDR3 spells CATNGPLYNEQFF. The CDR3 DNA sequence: TGTGCCACTAATGGACCGCTCTACAATGAGCAGTTCTTC.

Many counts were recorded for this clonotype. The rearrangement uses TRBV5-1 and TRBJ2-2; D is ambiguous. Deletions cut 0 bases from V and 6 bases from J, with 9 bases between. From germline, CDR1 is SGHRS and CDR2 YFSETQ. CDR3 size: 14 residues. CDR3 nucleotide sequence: TGCGCCAGCAGCTTGGCCCAGACTTCCGGGGAGCTGTTTTTT. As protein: CASSLAQTSGELFF.

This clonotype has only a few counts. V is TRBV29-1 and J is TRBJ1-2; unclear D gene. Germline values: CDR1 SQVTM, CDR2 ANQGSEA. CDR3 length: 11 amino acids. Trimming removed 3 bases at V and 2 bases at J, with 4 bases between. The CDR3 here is CSVEGNYGYTF. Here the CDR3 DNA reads TGCAGCGTTGAGGGAAACTATGGCTACACCTTC. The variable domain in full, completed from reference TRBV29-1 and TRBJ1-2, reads SAVISQKPSRDICQRGTSLTIQCQVDSQVTMMFWYRQQPGQSLTLIATANQGSEATYESGFVIDKFPISRPNLTFSTLTVSNMSPEDSSIYLCSVEGNYGYTFGSGTRLTVV.

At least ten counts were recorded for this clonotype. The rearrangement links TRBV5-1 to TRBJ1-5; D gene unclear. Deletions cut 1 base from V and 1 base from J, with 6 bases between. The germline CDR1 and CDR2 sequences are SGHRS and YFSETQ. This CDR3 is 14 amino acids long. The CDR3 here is CASSLSGSNQPQHF. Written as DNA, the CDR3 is TGCGCCAGCAGCTTGTCCGGCAGCAATCAGCCCCAGCATTTT.

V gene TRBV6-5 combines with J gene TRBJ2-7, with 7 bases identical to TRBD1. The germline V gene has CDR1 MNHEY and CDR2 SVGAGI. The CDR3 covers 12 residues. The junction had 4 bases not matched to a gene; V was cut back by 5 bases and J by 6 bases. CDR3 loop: CASSIQGTEQYF. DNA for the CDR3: TGTGCCAGCAGTATACAGGGGACCGAGCAGTACTTC.

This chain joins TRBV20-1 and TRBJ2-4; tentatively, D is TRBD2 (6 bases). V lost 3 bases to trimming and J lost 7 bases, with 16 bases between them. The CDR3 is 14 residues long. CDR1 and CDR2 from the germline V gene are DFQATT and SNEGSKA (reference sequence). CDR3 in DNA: TGCAGTGCTAGCCCCCCGGGAGTTGGGAACATTCAGTACTTC. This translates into CSASPPGVGNIQYF.

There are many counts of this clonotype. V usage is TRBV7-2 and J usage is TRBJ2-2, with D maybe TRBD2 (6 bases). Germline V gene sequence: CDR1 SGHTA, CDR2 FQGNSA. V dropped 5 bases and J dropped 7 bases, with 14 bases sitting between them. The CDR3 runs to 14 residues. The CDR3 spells CASSPLGGLGELFF. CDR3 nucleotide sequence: TGTGCCAGCAGCCCCCTGGGGGGACTCGGGGAGCTGTTTTTT.

DNA of the CDR3: TGCAGCGTTGGCCGGGGACGGGGGGGACGCCAAGAGACCCAGTACTTC. Translating gives CSVGRGRGGRQETQYF. The chain recombines TRBV29-1 with TRBJ2-5; TRBD2 agrees at 8 bases. V trimming: 4 bases; J trimming: 1 base; junction bases outside the gene matches: 11. CDR1 is SQVTM, CDR2 ANQGSEA, per germline. CDR3 size: 16 residues.

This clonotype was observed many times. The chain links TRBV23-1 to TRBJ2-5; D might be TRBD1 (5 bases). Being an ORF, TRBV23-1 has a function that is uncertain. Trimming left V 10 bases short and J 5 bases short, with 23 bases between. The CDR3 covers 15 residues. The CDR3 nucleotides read TGCGCCACCCTGTGGTGGGGCGAAAGTGGGGAGACCCAGTACTTC. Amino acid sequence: CATLWWGESGETQYF.

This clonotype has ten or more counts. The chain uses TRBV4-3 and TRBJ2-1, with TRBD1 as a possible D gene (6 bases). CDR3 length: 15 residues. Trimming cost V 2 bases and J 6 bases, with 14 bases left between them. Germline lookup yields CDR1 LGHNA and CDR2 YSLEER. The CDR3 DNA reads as TGCGCCAGCAGCCAAATGGGGATGGGGGCCAATGAGCAGTTCTTC. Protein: CASSQMGMGANEQFF.

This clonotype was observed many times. The CDR3 nucleotides are TGTGCCAGCAGCTTAGCCGGTCTGGAATATGGCTACACCTTC. Translating gives CASSLAGLEYGYTF. The chain combines TRBV7-9 with TRBJ1-2; D unclear. Germline-derived CDR1 and CDR2 are SEHNR and FQNEAQ (reference sequence). The CDR3 length is 14 residues. Trimming left V 0 bases short and J 5 bases short, with 10 bases between.

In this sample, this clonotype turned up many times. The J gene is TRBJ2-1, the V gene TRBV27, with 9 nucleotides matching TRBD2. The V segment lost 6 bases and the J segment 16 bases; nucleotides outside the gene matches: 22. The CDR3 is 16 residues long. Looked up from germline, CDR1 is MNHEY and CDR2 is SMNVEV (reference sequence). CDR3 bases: TGTGCCAGCAGCCTCCTTAGCGGGAGCGGCTTTGGGGCTTCCTTCTTC. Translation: CASSLLSGSGFGASFF.

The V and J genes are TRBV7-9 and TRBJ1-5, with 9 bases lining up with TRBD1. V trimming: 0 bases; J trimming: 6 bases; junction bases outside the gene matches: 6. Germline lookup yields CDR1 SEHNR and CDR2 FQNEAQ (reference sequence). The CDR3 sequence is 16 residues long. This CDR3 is CASSLASDRGSQPQHF. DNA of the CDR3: TGTGCCAGCAGCTTAGCTTCAGACAGGGGGAGTCAGCCCCAGCATTTT. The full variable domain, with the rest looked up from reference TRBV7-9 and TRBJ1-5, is DTGVSQNPRHKITKRGQNVTFRCDPISEHNRLYWYRQTLGQGPEFLTYFQNEAQLEKSRLLSDRFSAERPKGSFSTLEIQRTEQGDSAMYLCASSLASDRGSQPQHFGDGTRLSIL.

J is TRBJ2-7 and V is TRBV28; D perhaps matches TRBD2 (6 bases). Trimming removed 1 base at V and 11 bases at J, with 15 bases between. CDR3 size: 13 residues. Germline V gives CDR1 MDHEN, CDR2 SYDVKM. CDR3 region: CASSLSVHGRKYF. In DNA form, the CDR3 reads TGTGCCAGCAGTTTATCGGTCCACGGGAGAAAGTACTTC.